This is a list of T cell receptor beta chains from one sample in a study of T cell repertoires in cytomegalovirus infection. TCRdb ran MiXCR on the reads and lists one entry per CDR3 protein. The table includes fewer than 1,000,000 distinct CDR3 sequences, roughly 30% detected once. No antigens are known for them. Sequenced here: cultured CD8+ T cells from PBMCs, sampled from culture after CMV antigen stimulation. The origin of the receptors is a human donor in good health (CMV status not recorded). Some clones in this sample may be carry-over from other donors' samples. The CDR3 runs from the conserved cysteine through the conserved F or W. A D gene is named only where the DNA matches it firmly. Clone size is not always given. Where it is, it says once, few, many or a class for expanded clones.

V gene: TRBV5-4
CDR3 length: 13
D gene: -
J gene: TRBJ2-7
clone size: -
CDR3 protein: CASSLGSDYEQYF
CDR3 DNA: TGTGCCAGCAGCTTGGGCTCAGACTACGAGCAGTACTTC

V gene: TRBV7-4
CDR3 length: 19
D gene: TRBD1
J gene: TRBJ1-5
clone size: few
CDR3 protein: CASSGPGQGAGTSNQPQHF
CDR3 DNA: TGTGCCAGCAGCGGACCGGGACAGGGGGCTGGGACGAGCAATCAGCCCCAGCATTTT

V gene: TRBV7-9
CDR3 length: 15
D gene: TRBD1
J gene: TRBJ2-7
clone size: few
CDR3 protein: CASSYRGQSMDEQYF
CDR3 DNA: TGTGCCAGCAGCTACAGGGGACAGTCCATGGACGAGCAGTACTTC

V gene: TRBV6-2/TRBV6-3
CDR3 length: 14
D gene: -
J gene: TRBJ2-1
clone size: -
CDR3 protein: CASSYEGNYNEQFF
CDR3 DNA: TGTGCCAGCAGTTACGAGGGAAACTACAATGAGCAGTTCTTC

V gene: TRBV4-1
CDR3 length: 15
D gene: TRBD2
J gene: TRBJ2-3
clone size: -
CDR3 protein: CASSQQRGSTDTQYF
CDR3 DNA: TGCGCCAGCAGCCAACAGCGGGGAAGCACAGATACGCAGTATTTT

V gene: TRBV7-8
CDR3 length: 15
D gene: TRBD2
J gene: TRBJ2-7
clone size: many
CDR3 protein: CASSLVTSGEYEQYF
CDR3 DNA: TGTGCCAGCAGCTTAGTAACTAGCGGGGAATACGAGCAGTACTTC

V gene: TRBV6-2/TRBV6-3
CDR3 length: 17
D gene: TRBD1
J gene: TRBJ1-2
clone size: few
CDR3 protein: CASSSPGQGGRNYGYTF
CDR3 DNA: TGTGCCAGCAGTTCACCGGGACAGGGAGGAAGAAACTATGGCTACACCTTC

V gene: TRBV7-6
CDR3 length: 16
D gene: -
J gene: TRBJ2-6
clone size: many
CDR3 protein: CASSPAELSGANVLTF
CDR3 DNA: TGTGCCAGCAGCCCGGCAGAACTCTCTGGGGCCAACGTCCTGACTTTC

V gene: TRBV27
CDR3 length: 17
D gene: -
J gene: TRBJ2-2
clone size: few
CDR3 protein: CASSSPTHELRGGELFF
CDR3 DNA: TGTGCCAGCAGTTCTCCCACCCATGAACTGCGCGGCGGGGAGCTGTTTTTT

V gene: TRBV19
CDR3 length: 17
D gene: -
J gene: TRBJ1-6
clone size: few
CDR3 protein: CASSPDTGIVFNSPLHF
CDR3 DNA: TGTGCCAGTAGTCCCGACACAGGAATCGTCTTTAATTCACCCCTCCACTTT

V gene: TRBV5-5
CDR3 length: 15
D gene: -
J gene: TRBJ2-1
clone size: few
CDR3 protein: CASSAPGLGNNEQFF
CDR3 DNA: TGTGCCAGCAGCGCCCCAGGGCTTGGGAACAATGAGCAGTTCTTC

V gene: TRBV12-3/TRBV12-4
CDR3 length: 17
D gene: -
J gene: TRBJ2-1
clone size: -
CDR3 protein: CASSFLTSLGSYNEQFF
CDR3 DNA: TGTGCCAGCAGTTTTTTAACTTCTCTGGGCTCCTACAATGAGCAGTTCTTC

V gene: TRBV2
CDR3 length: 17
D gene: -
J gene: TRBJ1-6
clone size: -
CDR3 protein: CASSGKGSSSYNSPLHF
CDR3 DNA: TGTGCCAGCAGTGGGAAGGGGTCAAGCTCCTATAATTCACCCCTCCACTTT

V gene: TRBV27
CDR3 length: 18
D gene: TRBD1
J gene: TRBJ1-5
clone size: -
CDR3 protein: CASNLGGGSTDGNQPQHF
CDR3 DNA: TGTGCCAGCAACCTAGGGGGCGGATCAACAGATGGCAATCAGCCCCAGCATTTT

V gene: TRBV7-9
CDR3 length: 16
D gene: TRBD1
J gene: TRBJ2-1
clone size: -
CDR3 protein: CASSSRQGTEFNEQFF
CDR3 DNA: TGTGCCAGCAGCTCACGACAGGGGACTGAATTCAATGAGCAGTTCTTC

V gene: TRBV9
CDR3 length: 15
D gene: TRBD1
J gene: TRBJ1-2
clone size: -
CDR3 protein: CASSVGQSANYGYTF
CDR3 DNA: TGTGCCAGCAGCGTGGGACAGTCAGCTAACTATGGCTACACCTTC

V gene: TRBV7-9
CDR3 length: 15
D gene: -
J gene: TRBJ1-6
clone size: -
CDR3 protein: CASSTSGAGLDPLHF
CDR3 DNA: TGTGCCAGCAGCACATCGGGGGCCGGCCTGGATCCCCTCCACTTT

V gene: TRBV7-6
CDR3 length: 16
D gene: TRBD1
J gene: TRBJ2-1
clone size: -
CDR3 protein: CASSSRTGSAYNEQFF
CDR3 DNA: TGTGCCAGCAGCTCCCGGACAGGCTCGGCCTACAATGAGCAGTTCTTC

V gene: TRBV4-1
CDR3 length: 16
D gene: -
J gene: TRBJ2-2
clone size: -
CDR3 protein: CASSPQDGDGTGELFF
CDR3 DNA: TGCGCCAGCAGCCCGCAGGATGGGGATGGGACCGGGGAGCTGTTTTTT

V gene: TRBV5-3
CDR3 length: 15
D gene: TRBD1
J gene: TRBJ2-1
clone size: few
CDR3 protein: CARRAPGTGRNEQFF
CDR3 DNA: TGTGCCAGAAGGGCCCCAGGGACAGGAAGAAATGAGCAGTTCTTC

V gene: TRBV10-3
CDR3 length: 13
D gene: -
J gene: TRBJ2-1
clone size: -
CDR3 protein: CAITDGFYNEQFF
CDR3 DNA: TGTGCCATCACTGACGGTTTTTACAATGAGCAGTTCTTC

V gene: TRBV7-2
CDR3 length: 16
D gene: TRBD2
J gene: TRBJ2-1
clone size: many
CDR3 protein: CASSETSGGYYNEQFF
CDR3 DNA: TGTGCCAGCAGCGAGACTAGCGGGGGGTACTACAATGAGCAGTTCTTC

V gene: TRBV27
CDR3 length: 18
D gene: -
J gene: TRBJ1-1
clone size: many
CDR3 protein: CASSLGGPTEEPNTEAFF
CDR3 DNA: TGTGCCAGCAGTTTAGGGGGGCCGACAGAGGAGCCGAACACTGAAGCTTTCTTT

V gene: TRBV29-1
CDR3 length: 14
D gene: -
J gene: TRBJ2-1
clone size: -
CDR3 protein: CSSPGRGQDNEQFF
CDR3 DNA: TGCAGCTCCCCGGGGAGGGGGCAAGACAATGAGCAGTTCTTC

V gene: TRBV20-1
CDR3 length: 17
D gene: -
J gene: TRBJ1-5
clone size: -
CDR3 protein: CSARASEGGKGHQPQHF
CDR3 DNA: TGCAGTGCTAGAGCTAGTGAGGGGGGGAAGGGGCATCAGCCCCAGCATTTT

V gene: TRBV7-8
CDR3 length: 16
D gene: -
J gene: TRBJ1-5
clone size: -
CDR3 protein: CASSPKGLGLGQPQHF
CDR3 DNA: TGTGCCAGCAGCCCAAAGGGGTTGGGGCTGGGGCAGCCCCAGCATTTT

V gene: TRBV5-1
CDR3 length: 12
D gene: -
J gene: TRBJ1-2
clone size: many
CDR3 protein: CASSAQGLGYTF
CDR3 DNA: TGCGCCAGCAGCGCCCAGGGGCTTGGCTACACCTTC

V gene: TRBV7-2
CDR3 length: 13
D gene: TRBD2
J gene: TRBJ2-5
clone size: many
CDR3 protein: CASRRLAWETQYF
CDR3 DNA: TGTGCCAGCAGGAGACTAGCGTGGGAGACCCAGTACTTC

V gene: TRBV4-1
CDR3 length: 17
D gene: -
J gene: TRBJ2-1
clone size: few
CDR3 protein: CASSQDAWSNDYGVQFF
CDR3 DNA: TGCGCCAGCAGCCAAGATGCTTGGTCAAATGATTACGGGGTTCAGTTCTTC

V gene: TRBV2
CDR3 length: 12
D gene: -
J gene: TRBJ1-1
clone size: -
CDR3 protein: CAGAGTRNEAFF
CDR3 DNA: TGTGCCGGCGCCGGGACAAGGAATGAAGCTTTCTTT

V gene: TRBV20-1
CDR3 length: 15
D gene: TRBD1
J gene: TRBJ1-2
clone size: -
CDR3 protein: CSADRGGVGGYGYTF
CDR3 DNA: TGCAGTGCCGACAGGGGCGGTGTAGGGGGTTATGGCTACACCTTC

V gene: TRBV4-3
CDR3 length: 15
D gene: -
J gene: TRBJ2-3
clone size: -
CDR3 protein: CASSQAPGRSDTQYF
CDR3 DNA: TGCGCCAGCAGCCAAGCCCCGGGGCGATCAGATACGCAGTATTTT

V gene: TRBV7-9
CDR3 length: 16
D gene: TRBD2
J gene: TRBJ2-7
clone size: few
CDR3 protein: CASSVTSGGHRNEQYF
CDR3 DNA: TGTGCCAGCAGCGTGACTAGCGGGGGCCATCGGAACGAGCAGTACTTC

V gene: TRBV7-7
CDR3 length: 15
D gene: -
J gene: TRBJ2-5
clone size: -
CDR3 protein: CASSPYHIGGETQYF
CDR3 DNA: TGTGCTAGCAGCCCCTACCACATAGGTGGGGAGACCCAGTACTTC

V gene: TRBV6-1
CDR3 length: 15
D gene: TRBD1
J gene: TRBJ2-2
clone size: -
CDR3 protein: CASSLMGTETGELFF
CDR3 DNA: TGTGCCAGCAGCCTAATGGGGACAGAGACCGGGGAGCTGTTTTTT

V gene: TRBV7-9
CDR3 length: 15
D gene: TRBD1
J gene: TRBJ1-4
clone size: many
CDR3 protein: CASSLNRGSLEKLFF
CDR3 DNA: TGTGCCAGCAGCTTAAACAGGGGGAGTCTCGAAAAACTGTTTTTT

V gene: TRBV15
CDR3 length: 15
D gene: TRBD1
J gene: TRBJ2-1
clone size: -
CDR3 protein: CATSRGDSIYNEQFF
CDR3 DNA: TGTGCCACCAGCAGAGGGGACAGTATTTACAATGAGCAGTTCTTC

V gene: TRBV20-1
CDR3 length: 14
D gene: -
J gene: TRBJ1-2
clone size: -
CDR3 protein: CSARSGLGPYGYTF
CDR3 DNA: TGCAGTGCTAGATCGGGATTGGGCCCTTATGGCTACACCTTC

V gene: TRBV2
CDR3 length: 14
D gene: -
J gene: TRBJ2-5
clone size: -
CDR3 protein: CASSGLGRQETQYF
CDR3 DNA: TGTGCCAGCAGTGGGCTGGGCAGACAAGAGACCCAGTACTTC

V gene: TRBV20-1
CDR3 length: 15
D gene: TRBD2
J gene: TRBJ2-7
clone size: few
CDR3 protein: CSAREVAGGQYEQYF
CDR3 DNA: TGCAGTGCTAGAGAAGTAGCGGGGGGGCAGTACGAGCAGTACTTC

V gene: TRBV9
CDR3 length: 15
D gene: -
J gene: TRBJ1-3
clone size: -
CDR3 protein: CASSGDWISGNTIYF
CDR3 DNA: TGTGCCAGCAGCGGGGACTGGATCTCTGGAAACACCATATATTTT

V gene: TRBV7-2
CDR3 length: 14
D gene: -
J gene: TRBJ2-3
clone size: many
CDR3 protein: CASTPEGGTDTQYF
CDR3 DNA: TGTGCCAGCACCCCGGAGGGTGGCACAGATACGCAGTATTTT

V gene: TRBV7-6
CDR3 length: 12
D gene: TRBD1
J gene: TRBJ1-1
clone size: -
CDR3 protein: CASSWGQGGAFF
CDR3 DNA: TGTGCCAGCAGCTGGGGACAGGGGGGAGCTTTCTTT

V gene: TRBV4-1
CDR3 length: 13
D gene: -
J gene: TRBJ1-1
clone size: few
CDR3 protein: CASSQENRNEAFF
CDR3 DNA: TGCGCCAGCAGCCAAGAAAACAGAAATGAAGCTTTCTTT

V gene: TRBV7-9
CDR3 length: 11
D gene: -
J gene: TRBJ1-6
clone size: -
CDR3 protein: CASGWDSPLHF
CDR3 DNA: TGTGCCAGCGGTTGGGATTCACCCCTCCACTTT

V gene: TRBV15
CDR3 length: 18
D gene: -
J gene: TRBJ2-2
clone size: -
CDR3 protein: CATSRDLQWGTNTGELFF
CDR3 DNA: TGTGCCACCAGCAGAGATCTCCAGTGGGGGACAAACACCGGGGAGCTGTTTTTT

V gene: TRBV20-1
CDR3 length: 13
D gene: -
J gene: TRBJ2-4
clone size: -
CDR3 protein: CSVDEQGKNIQYF
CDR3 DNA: TGCAGTGTAGATGAACAGGGCAAAAACATTCAGTACTTC

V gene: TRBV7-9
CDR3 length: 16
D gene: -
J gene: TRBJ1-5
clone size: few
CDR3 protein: CASSLAASGVGQPQHF
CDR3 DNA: TGTGCCAGCAGCTTAGCGGCTTCGGGGGTTGGTCAGCCCCAGCATTTT

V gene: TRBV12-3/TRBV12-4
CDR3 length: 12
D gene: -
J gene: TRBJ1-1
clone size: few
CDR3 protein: CASSVGLTEAFF
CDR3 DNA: TGTGCCAGCAGTGTCGGACTGACTGAAGCTTTCTTT

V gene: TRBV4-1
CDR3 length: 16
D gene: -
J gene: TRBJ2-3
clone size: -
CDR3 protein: CASSLGEYEGADTQYF
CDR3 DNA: TGCGCCAGCAGCCTGGGGGAGTACGAGGGGGCAGATACGCAGTATTTT

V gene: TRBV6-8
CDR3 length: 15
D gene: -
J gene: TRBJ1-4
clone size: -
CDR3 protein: CASKGWGATNEKLFF
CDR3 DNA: TGTGCCAGCAAAGGATGGGGGGCGACTAATGAAAAACTGTTTTTT

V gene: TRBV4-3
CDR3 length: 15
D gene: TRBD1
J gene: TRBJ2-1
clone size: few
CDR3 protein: CASSQFPGGMNEQFF
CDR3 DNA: TGCGCCAGCAGCCAATTTCCAGGGGGCATGAATGAGCAGTTCTTC

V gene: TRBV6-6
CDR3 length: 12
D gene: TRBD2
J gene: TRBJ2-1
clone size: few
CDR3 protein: CASSYGAGGQFF
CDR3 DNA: TGTGCCAGCAGTTACGGGGCGGGGGGGCAGTTCTTC

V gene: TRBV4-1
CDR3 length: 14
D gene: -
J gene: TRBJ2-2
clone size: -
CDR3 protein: CASSQEWNTGELFF
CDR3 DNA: TGCGCCAGCAGCCAAGAATGGAACACCGGGGAGCTGTTTTTT